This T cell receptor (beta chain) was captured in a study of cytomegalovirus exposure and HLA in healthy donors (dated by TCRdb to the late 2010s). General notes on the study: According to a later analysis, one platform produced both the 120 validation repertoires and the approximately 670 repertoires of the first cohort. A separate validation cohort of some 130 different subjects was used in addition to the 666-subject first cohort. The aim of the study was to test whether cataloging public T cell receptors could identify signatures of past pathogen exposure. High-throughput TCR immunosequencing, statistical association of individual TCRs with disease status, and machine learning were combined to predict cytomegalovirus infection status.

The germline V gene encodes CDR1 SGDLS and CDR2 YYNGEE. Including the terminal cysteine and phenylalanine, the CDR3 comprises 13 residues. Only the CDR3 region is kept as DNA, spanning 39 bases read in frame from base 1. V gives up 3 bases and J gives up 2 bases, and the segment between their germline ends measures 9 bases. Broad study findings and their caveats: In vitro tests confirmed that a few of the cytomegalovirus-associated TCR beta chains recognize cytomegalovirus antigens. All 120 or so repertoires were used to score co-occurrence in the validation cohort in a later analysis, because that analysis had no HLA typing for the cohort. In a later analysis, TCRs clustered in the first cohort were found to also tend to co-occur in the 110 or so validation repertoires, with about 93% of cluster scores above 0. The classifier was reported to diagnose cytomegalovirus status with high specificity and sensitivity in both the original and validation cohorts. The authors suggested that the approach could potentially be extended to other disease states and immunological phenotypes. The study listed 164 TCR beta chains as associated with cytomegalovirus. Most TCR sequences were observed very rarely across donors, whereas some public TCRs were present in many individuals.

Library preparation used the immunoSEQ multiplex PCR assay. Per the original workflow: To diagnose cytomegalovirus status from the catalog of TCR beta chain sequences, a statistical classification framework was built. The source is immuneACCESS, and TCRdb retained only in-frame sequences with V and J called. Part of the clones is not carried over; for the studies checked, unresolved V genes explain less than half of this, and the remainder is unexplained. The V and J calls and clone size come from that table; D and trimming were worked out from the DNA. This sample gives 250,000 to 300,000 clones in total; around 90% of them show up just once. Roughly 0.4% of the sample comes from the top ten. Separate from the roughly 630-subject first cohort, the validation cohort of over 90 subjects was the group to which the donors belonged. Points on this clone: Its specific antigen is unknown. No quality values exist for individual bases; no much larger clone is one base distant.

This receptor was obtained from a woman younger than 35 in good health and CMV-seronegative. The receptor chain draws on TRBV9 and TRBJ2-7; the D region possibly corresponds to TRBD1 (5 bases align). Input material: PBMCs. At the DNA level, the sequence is TGTGCCAGCAGCGCCGACAGCCCCTACGAGCAGTACTTC. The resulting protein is CASSADSPYEQYF.